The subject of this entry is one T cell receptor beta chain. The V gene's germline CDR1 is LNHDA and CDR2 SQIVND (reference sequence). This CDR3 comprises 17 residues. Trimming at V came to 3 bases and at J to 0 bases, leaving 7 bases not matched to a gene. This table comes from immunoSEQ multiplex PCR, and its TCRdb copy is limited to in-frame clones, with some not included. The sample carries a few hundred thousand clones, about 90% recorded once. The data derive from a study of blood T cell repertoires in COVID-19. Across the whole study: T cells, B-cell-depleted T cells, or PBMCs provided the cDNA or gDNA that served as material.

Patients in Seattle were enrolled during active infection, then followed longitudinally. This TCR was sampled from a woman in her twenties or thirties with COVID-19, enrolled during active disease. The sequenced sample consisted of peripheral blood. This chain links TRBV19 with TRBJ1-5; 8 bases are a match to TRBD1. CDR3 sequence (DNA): TGTGCCAGTAGTATTATCACAGGGGGTTATAGCAATCAGCCCCAGCATTTT. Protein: CASSIITGGYSNQPQHF.